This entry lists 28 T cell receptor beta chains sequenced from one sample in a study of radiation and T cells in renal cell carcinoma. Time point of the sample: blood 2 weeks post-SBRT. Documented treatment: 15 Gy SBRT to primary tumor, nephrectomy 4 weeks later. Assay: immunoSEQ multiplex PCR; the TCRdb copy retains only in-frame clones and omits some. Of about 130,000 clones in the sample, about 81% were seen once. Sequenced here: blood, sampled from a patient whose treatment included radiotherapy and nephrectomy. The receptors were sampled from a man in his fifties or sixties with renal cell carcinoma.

The CDR3 loop reads CASSLGPGGDYGYTF. In DNA form, the CDR3 reads TGTGCCAGCAGCTTAGGTCCAGGGGGAGACTATGGCTACACCTTC. This rearrangement joins TRBV7-6 to TRBJ1-2; 7 bases are shared with TRBD1. CDR1 is SGHVS, CDR2 FNYEAQ, per germline. This CDR3 region has 15 residues. V dropped 1 base and J dropped 3; count of bases not matched to a gene: 5.

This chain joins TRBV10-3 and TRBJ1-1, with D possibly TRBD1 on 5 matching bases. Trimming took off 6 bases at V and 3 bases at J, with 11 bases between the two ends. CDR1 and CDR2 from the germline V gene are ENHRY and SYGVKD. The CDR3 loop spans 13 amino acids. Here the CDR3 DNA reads TGTGCCATCAGGACCGGGGGTTACACTGAAGCTTTCTTT. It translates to CAIRTGGYTEAFF.

The CDR3 protein is CSVDGQFTDTQYF. The CDR3 DNA sequence: TGCAGCGTTGATGGACAGTTCACAGATACGCAGTATTTT. The chain recombines TRBV29-1 with TRBJ2-3, with a tentative D call TRBD1 (6 bases). Germline V gene sequence: CDR1 SQVTM, CDR2 ANQGSEA. The CDR3 contains 13 residues. With 3 bases removed from V and 2 bases from J, the gap between germline ends came to 9 bases.

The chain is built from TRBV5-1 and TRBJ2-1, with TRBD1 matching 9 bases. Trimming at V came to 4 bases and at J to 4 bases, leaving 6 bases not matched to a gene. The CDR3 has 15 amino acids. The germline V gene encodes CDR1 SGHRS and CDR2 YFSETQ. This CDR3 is CASSGMDRGYNEQFF. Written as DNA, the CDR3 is TGCGCCAGCAGCGGGATGGACAGGGGATACAATGAGCAGTTCTTC.

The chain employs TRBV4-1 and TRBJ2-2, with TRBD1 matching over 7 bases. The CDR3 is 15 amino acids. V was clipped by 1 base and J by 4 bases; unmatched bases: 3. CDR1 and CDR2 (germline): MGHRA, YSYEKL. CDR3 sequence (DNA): TGCGCCAGCAGCCAAGGACAGGGTCTCACCGGGGAGCTGTTTTTT. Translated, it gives CASSQGQGLTGELFF.

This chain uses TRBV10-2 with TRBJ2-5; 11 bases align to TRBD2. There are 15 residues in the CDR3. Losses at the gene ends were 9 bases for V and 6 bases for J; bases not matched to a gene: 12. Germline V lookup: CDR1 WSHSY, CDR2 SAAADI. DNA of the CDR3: TGCGCCAGTACCGGGACTAGCGGCCCCCAGAAGACCCAGTACTTC. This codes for CASTGTSGPQKTQYF.

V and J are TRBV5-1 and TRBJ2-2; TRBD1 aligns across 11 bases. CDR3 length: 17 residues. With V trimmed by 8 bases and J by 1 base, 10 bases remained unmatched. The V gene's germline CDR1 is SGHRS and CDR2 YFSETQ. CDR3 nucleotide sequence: TGCGCCAGTGATCCGGGACAGGGGGTTTGGAACACCGGGGAGCTGTTTTTT. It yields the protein CASDPGQGVWNTGELFF.

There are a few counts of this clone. For the CDR3, the DNA is TGTGCCTGGTTAGCCCCCTTTAAGGCCTATGGCTACACCTTC. As protein: CAWLAPFKAYGYTF. The V call is TRBV30, the J call TRBJ1-2; no definite D call. The germline V and J ends were trimmed by 5 bases and 4 bases, with 17 bases remaining between them. Germline assignment: CDR1 GTSNPN and CDR2 SVGIG (reference sequence). The CDR3 contains 14 residues.

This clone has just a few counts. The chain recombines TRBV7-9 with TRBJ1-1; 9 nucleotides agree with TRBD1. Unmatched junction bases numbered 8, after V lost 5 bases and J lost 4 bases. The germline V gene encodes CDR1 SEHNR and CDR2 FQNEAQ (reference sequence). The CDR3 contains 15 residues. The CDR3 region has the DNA TGTGCCAGCAGCCAGACAGGGGGTCGGGTCACTGAAGCTTTCTTT. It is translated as CASSQTGGRVTEAFF. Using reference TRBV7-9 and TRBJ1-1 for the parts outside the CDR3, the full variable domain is DTGVSQNPRHKITKRGQNVTFRCDPISEHNRLYWYRQTLGQGPEFLTYFQNEAQLEKSRLLSDRFSAERPKGSFSTLEIQRTEQGDSAMYLCASSQTGGRVTEAFFGQGTRLTVV.

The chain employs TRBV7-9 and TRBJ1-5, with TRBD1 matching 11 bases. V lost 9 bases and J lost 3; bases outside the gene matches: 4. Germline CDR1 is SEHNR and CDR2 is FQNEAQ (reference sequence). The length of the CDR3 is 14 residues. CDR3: CASKGQGDNQPQHF. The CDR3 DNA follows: TGTGCCAGTAAGGGACAGGGGGACAATCAGCCCCAGCATTTT. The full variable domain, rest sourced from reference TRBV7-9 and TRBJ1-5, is DTGVSQNPRHKITKRGQNVTFRCDPISEHNRLYWYRQTLGQGPEFLTYFQNEAQLEKSRLLSDRFSAERPKGSFSTLEIQRTEQGDSAMYLCASKGQGDNQPQHFGDGTRLSIL.

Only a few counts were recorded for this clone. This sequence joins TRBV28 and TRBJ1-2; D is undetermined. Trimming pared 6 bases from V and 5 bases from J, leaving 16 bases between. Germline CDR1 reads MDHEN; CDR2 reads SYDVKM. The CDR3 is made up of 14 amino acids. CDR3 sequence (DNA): TGTGCCAGCAGGGACCGGACGGAAGATTATGGCTACACCTTC. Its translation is CASRDRTEDYGYTF.

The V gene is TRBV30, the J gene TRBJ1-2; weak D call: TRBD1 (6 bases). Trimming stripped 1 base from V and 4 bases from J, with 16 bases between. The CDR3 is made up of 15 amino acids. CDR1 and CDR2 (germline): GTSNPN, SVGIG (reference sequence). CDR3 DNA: TGTGCCTGGAGTGGATCTTACAGGGAACCCTATGGCTACACCTTC. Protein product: CAWSGSYREPYGYTF.

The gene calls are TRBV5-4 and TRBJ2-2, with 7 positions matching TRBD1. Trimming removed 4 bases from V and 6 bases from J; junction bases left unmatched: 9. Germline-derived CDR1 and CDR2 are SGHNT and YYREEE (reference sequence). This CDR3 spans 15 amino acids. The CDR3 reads CASSLLTGVAGELFF. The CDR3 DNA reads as TGTGCCAGCAGCCTCCTTACAGGGGTCGCCGGGGAGCTGTTTTTT.

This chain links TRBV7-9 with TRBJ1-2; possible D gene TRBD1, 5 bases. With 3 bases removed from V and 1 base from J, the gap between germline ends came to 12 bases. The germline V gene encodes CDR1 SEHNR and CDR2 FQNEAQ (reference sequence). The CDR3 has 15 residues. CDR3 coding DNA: TGTGCCAGCAGCTTCTTTGCAGGGAGTAACTATGGCTACACCTTC. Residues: CASSFFAGSNYGYTF. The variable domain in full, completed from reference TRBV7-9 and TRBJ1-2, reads DTGVSQNPRHKITKRGQNVTFRCDPISEHNRLYWYRQTLGQGPEFLTYFQNEAQLEKSRLLSDRFSAERPKGSFSTLEIQRTEQGDSAMYLCASSFFAGSNYGYTFGSGTRLTVV.

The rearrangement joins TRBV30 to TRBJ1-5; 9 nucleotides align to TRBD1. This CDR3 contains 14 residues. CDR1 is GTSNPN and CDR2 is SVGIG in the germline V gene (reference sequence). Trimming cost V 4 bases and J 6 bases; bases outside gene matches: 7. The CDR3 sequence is CAWTPDRGAQPQHF. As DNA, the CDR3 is TGTGCCTGGACCCCCGACAGGGGGGCTCAGCCCCAGCATTTT.

This CDR3 is CASSLDVSSGNTIYF. CDR3 DNA: TGTGCCAGCAGCTTAGATGTCAGCTCTGGAAACACCATATATTTT. The rearrangement links TRBV7-9 to TRBJ1-3; D is ambiguous. The CDR3 extends over 15 amino acids. Trimming pared 1 base from V and 0 bases from J, leaving 7 bases between. The germline gives CDR1 SEHNR, CDR2 FQNEAQ (reference sequence).

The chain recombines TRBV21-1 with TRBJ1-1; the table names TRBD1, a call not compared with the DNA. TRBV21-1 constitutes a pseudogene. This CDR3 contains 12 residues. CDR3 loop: CASSKCTETAFF. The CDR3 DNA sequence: TGTGCCAGCAGCAAGTGTACAGAGACGGCTTTCTTT.

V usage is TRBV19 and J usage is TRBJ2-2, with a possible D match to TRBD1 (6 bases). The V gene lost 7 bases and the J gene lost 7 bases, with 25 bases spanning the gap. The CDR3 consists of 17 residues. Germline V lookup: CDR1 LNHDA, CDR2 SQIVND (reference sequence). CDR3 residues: CASTPLINGQPSGELFF. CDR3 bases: TGTGCCAGTACCCCCCTAATAAACGGACAGCCCAGCGGGGAGCTGTTTTTT.

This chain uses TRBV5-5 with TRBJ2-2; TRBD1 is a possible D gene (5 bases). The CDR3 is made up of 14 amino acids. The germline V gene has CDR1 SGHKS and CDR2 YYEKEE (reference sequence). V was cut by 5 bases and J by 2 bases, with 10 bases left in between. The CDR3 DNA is TGTGCCAGCAGTGGACAACCAAACACCGGGGAGCTGTTTTTT. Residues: CASSGQPNTGELFF.

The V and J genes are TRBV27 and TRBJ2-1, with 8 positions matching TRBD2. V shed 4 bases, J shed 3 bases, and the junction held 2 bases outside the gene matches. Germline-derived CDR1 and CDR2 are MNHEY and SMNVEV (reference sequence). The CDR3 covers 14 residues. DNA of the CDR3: TGTGCCAGCAGTTGGACTAGCAGCTACAATGAGCAGTTCTTC. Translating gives CASSWTSSYNEQFF.

The chain's CDR3 is CASQTVTHTEAFF. In DNA, the CDR3 is TGTGCCAGCCAGACAGTGACCCACACTGAAGCTTTCTTT. V and J are TRBV27 and TRBJ1-1; weak D call: TRBD1 (5 bases). Trimming removed 8 bases from V and 3 bases from J, with 13 bases in between. The CDR3 runs to 13 residues. The germline gives CDR1 MNHEY, CDR2 SMNVEV (reference sequence).

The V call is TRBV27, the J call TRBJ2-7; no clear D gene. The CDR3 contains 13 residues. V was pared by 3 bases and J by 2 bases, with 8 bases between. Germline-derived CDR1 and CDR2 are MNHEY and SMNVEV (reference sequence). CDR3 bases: TGTGCCAGCAGTTTGAAGATCACCTACGAGCAGTACTTC. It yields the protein CASSLKITYEQYF.

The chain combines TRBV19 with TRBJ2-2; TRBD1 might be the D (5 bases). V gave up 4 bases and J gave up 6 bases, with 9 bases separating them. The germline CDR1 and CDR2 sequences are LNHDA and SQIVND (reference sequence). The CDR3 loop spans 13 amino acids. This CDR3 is CASSTSGSGELFF. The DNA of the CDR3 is TGTGCCAGTAGTACGTCAGGGTCCGGGGAGCTGTTTTTT.

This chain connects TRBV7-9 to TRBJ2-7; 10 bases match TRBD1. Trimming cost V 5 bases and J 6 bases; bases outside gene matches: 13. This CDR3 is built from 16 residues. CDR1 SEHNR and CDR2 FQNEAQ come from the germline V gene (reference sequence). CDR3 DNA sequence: TGTGCCAGCAGCGCCGTGCCGGGACAGGGGCTTATCGAGCAGTACTTC. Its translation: CASSAVPGQGLIEQYF. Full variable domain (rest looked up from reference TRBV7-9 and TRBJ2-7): DTGVSQNPRHKITKRGQNVTFRCDPISEHNRLYWYRQTLGQGPEFLTYFQNEAQLEKSRLLSDRFSAERPKGSFSTLEIQRTEQGDSAMYLCASSAVPGQGLIEQYFGPGTRLTVT.

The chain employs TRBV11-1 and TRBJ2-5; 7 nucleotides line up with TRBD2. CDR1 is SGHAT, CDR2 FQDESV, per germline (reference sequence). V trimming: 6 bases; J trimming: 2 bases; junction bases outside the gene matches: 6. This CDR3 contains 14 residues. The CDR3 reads CASRGLPLQETQYF. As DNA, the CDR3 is TGTGCCAGCAGGGGACTACCGCTACAAGAGACCCAGTACTTC.

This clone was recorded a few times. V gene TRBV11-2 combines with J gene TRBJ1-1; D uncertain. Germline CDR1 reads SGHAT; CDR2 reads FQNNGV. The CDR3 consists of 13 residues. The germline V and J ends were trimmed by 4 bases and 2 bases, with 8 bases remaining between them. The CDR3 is CASSSGFNTEAFF. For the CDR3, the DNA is TGTGCCAGCAGCTCAGGATTTAACACTGAAGCTTTCTTT. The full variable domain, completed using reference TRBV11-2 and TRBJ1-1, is EAGVAQSPRYKIIEKRQSVAFWCNPISGHATLYWYQQILGQGPKLLIQFQNNGVVDDSQLPKDRFSAERLKGVDSTLKIQPAKLEDSAVYLCASSSGFNTEAFFGQGTRLTVV.

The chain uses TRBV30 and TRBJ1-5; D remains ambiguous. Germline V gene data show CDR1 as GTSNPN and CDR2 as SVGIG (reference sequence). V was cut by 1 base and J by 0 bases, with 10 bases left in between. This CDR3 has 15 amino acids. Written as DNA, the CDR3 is TGTGCCTGGAGTGCGGCAGACTATAGCAATCAGCCCCAGCATTTT. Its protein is CAWSAADYSNQPQHF.

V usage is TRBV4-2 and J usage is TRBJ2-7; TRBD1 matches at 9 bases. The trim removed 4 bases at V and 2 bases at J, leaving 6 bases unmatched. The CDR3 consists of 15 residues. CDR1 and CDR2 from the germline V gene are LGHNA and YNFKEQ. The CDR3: CASSRDREVTYEQYF. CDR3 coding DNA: TGTGCCAGCAGCCGGGACAGGGAAGTTACCTACGAGCAGTACTTC.